The 20 T cell receptor beta chains given below trace back to one sample, sequenced in a study of blood T cell repertoires in COVID-19 (dated by TCRdb to the early 2020s). The library came from the immunoSEQ multiplex PCR assay. TCRdb obtained this table from immuneACCESS and retained in-frame rearrangements with V and J assigned. These tables miss some clones; where compared with another copy, unresolved V genes account for less than half of the shortfall, and the remainder is unexplained. In this sample the table shows around 140,000 clones, over 75% of which occur a single time. 2% to 2.5% of the sample rests with the top ten. The sequenced sample consisted of peripheral blood. These receptors were taken from a man aged 65 to 85 with active COVID-19.

The chain carries TRBV30 and TRBJ2-1, with 7 bases identical to TRBD2. CDR1 is GTSNPN, CDR2 SVGIG, per germline (reference sequence). The ends lost 5 bases at V and 10 bases at J; junction bases unmatched: 11. The CDR3 has 13 amino acids. The DNA for the CDR3 is TGTGCCTGGGAGGACCCAGGTAGCGGGGAGCAGTTCTTC. It encodes CAWEDPGSGEQFF.

This clone has only one observation. The J gene is TRBJ2-4, the V gene TRBV9; the D gene is possibly TRBD2 (5 bases). Deletions cut 4 bases from V and 8 bases from J, with 13 bases between. The CDR3 runs to 13 residues. Germline lookup yields CDR1 SGDLS and CDR2 YYNGEE. CDR3 in amino acids: CASSLLDADIQYF. CDR3 coding DNA: TGTGCCAGCAGCTTACTAGACGCGGACATTCAGTACTTC.

V is TRBV7-9 and J is TRBJ2-2, with a possible D match to TRBD1 (5 bases). V was pared by 2 bases and J by 4 bases, with 11 bases between. Germline assignment: CDR1 SEHNR and CDR2 FQNEAQ (reference sequence). This CDR3 is 15 amino acids long. CDR3 DNA sequence: TGTGCCAGCAGCTTATCAGGGATTGGCACCGGGGAGCTGTTTTTT. Amino acids: CASSLSGIGTGELFF.

The chain has TRBV28 and TRBJ2-1; 10 positions agree with TRBD2. Germline V lookup: CDR1 MDHEN, CDR2 SYDVKM. This CDR3 spans 14 amino acids. The ends lost 7 bases at V and 4 bases at J; junction bases unmatched: 4. The CDR3 spells CASTASGSYNEQFF. DNA of the CDR3: TGTGCCAGCACCGCTAGCGGGAGTTACAATGAGCAGTTCTTC.

As for this clone: One junction end disagrees with the germline gene, perhaps due to a read error. The J gene is TRBJ2-7, the V gene TRBV10-1; TRBD2 matches at 8 bases. The CDR3 is made up of 12 amino acids. Per germline, CDR1 WNHNN and CDR2 SYGVQD (reference sequence). CDR3 nucleotides: TGCGCCAGCAGCACCGGGACTAGTGCCTTAAAATTC. Its translation is CASSTGTSALKF.

This clone was seen more than once but under ten times. This chain links TRBV7-9 with TRBJ1-1; D might be TRBD1 (6 bases). The CDR3 is 13 residues long. In germline, CDR1 is SEHNR, CDR2 FQNEAQ (reference sequence). The V end was cut by 5 bases, the J end by 12 bases, with 19 bases between. DNA for the CDR3: TGTGCCAGCAGCCCACTACCCGCCAGGGGCACTTTCTTT. It translates to CASSPLPARGTFF.

This chain links TRBV5-4 with TRBJ1-3, with TRBD1 identical over 8 bases. The CDR3 contains 14 residues. J was trimmed by 2 bases and V by 4 bases; bases with no gene match: 2. The germline V gene encodes CDR1 SGHNT and CDR2 YYREEE (reference sequence). CDR3 sequence reads: CASSPDRAGNTIYF. For the CDR3, the DNA is TGTGCCAGCAGCCCGGACAGGGCTGGAAACACCATATATTTT. The whole variable domain, filled in from reference TRBV5-4 and TRBJ1-3, reads ETGVTQSPTHLIKTRGQQVTLRCSSQSGHNTVSWYQQALGQGPQFIFQYYREEENGRGNFPPRFSGLQFPNYSSELNVNALELDDSALYLCASSPDRAGNTIYFGEGSWLTVV.

The chain links TRBV4-3 to TRBJ2-3; 10 bases are a match to TRBD2. The V segment lost 0 bases and the J segment 2 bases; nucleotides outside the gene matches: 5. Per the germline V gene, CDR1 is LGHNA and CDR2 is YSLEER. The CDR3 length is 17 residues. In DNA form, the CDR3 reads TGCGCCAGCAGCCAAGATAATAGCGGGGGGTTCACAGATACGCAGTATTTT. It translates to CASSQDNSGGFTDTQYF.

This sequence joins TRBV28 and TRBJ1-2, with D tentatively TRBD1 (6 bases). The germline V gene has CDR1 MDHEN and CDR2 SYDVKM. Trimming stripped 2 bases from V and 1 base from J, with 8 bases between. The CDR3 runs to 14 residues. CDR3 bases: TGTGCCAGCAGTTTAGCCAGGGGTAACTATGGCTACACCTTC. This codes for CASSLARGNYGYTF.

Remarks on this clone: At the DNA level, this CDR3 is encoded by other sequences in the same sample as well. The CDR3 coding sequence is TGCGCCAGCAGCCGGACAGGGGGATCAGATACGCAGTATTTT. Its protein product is CASSRTGGSDTQYF. The genes are TRBV5-1 and TRBJ2-3; 10 positions match TRBD1. The CDR3 runs to 14 residues. V lost 4 bases, J lost 4 bases, and 3 bases stayed unmatched. CDR1 is SGHRS, CDR2 YFSETQ, per germline.

A note on this clone: The same CDR3 is also encoded by other DNA sequences in this sample. The chain has TRBV18 and TRBJ1-5; 10 nucleotides match TRBD1. V shed 2 bases, J shed 2 bases, and the junction held 0 bases outside the gene matches. CDR1 KGHSH and CDR2 LQKENI come from the germline V gene. The CDR3 extends over 15 amino acids. The CDR3 sequence: CASSPGTGGNQPQHF. Here the CDR3 DNA reads TGTGCCAGCTCACCAGGGACAGGGGGCAATCAGCCCCAGCATTTT.

This chain uses TRBV28 with TRBJ2-3, with D hard to call. This CDR3 contains 13 residues. Trimming shortened V by 7 bases and J by 1 base, and 9 bases separated the two germline ends. Looked up from germline, CDR1 is MDHEN and CDR2 is SYDVKM. CDR3 residues: CASTFRGTDTQYF. The CDR3 DNA sequence: TGTGCCAGCACTTTTCGGGGCACAGATACGCAGTATTTT.

The chain employs TRBV4-2 and TRBJ1-5; D remains unclear. Germline CDR1 is LGHNA and CDR2 is YNFKEQ. The CDR3 is 13 residues long. Trimming took 4 bases from V and 5 from J, leaving 9 bases between them. CDR3 DNA: TGTGCCAGCAGCCCCTCAGTCGATCAGCCCCAGCATTTT. As protein: CASSPSVDQPQHF.

The CDR3 nucleotides read TGTGCCAGCAGCGTAGCTCAGGTCGAGGGCCCTAATTCACCCCTCCACTTT. This gives the protein CASSVAQVEGPNSPLHF. This chain uses TRBV9 with TRBJ1-6; D not certain. Germline V lookup: CDR1 SGDLS, CDR2 YYNGEE. Trimming cost V 0 bases and J 6 bases, with 16 bases left between them. This CDR3 is 17 amino acids long.

This clone was seen a single time. The chain is built from TRBV24-1 and TRBJ2-1; a weak D match, TRBD1 (5 bases). The CDR3 sequence is 14 residues long. V gave up 4 bases and J gave up 4 bases, with 10 bases separating them. CDR1 is KGHDR and CDR2 is SFDVKD in the germline V gene. The CDR3 reads CATSDATGYNEQFF. In DNA, the CDR3 is TGTGCCACCAGTGACGCCACAGGATACAATGAGCAGTTCTTC.

This sequence joins TRBV5-6 and TRBJ2-3; 7 nucleotides align to TRBD1. The CDR3 covers 16 residues. Germline V gene sequence: CDR1 SGHDT, CDR2 YYEEEE. The trim removed 3 bases at V and 2 bases at J, leaving 9 bases unmatched. Here the CDR3 DNA reads TGTGCCAGCAGCTCCGCCTTGACAGGGTCCACAGATACGCAGTATTTT. As protein: CASSSALTGSTDTQYF.

CDR3 region: CASSLVADYEQYF. The DNA for the CDR3 is TGTGCCAGCAGCTTGGTGGCAGACTACGAGCAGTACTTC. V and J are TRBV5-4 and TRBJ2-7, with D unresolved. V dropped 0 bases and J dropped 3 bases, with 7 bases sitting between them. The CDR3 has 13 residues. CDR1 and CDR2 (germline): SGHNT, YYREEE (reference sequence).

This chain uses TRBV6-1 with TRBJ2-7; TRBD2 is a possible D gene (6 bases). The germline V and J ends were trimmed by 1 base and 0 bases, with 13 bases remaining between them. Germline V gene lookup returns CDR1 MNHNS and CDR2 SASEGT. CDR3 length equals 16 residues. The CDR3, as DNA: TGTGCCAGCAGTGAAGAAGTGGGAGGACGCTCCTACGAGCAGTACTTC. It translates to CASSEEVGGRSYEQYF.

A single count supports this clone. V and J are TRBV28 and TRBJ2-2, with D unclear. Germline CDR1 MDHEN, CDR2 SYDVKM. Trimming removed 4 bases from V and 8 bases from J, with 2 bases in between. The CDR3 spans 10 residues. The CDR3 loop reads CASSSGELFF. CDR3 nucleotides: TGTGCCAGCAGTTCTGGGGAGCTGTTTTTT.

This clone was detected only a few times. This chain uses TRBV9 with TRBJ1-2; the D gene is possibly TRBD1 (6 bases). V lost 5 bases and J 5 bases, leaving 19 bases between the germline ends. Germline assignment: CDR1 SGDLS and CDR2 YYNGEE. CDR3 length equals 15 residues. The CDR3 DNA sequence: TGTGCCAGCAGACCGCGGGGGCGGGGGAGATATGGCTACACCTTC. Protein: CASRPRGRGRYGYTF.